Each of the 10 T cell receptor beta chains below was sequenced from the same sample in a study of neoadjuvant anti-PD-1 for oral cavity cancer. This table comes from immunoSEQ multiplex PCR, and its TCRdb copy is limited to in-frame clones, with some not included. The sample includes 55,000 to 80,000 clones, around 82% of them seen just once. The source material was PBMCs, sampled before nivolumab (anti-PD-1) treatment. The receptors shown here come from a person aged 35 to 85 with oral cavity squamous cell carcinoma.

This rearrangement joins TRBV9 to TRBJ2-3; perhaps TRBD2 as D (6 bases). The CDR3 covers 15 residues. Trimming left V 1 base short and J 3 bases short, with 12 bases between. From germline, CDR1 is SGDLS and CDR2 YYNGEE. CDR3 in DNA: TGTGCCAGCAGCGTAAGGAGTAGCGGAACAGATACGCAGTATTTT. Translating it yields CASSVRSSGTDTQYF. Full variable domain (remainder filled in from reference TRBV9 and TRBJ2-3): DSGVTQTPKHLITATGQRVTLRCSPRSGDLSVYWYQQSLDQGLQFLIQYYNGEERAKGNILERFSAQQFPDLHSELNLSSLELGDSALYFCASSVRSSGTDTQYFGPGTRLTVL.

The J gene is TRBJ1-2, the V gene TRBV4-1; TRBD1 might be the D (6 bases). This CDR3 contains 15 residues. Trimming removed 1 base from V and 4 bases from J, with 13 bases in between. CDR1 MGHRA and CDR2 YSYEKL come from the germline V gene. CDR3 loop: CASSQAARGRYGYTF. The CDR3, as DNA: TGCGCCAGCAGCCAAGCTGCCAGGGGACGCTATGGCTACACCTTC.

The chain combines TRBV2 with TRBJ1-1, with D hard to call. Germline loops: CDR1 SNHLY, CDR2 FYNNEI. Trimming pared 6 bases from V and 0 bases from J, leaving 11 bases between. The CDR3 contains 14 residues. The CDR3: CASRWRALNTEAFF. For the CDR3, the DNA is TGTGCCAGCAGGTGGAGGGCCCTGAACACTGAAGCTTTCTTT.

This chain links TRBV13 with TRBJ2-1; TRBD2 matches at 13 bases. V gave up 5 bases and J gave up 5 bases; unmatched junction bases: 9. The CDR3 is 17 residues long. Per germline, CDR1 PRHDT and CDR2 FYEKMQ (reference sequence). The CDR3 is CASSQRTSGGGDNEQFF. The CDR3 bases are TGTGCCAGCAGCCAACGGACTAGCGGGGGTGGGGACAATGAGCAGTTCTTC.

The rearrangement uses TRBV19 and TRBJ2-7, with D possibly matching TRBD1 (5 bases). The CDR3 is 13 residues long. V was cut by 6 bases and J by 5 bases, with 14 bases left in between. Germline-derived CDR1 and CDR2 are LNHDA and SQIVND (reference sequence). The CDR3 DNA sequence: TGTGCCAGTAGGGCAGGGAACTTCCACGAGCAGTACTTC. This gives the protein CASRAGNFHEQYF.

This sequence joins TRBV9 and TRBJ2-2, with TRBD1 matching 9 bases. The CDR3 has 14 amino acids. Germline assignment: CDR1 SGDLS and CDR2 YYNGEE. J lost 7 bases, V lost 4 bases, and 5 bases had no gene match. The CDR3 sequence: CASSRDRVIGELFF. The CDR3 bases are TGTGCCAGCAGCCGGGACAGGGTCATCGGGGAGCTGTTTTTT.

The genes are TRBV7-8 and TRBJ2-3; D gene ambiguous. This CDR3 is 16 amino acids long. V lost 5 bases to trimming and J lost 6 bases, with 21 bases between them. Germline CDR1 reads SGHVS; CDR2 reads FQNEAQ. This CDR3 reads CASSPFGELPGDTQYF. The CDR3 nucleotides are TGTGCCAGCAGCCCCTTTGGTGAGCTACCAGGTGATACGCAGTATTTT.

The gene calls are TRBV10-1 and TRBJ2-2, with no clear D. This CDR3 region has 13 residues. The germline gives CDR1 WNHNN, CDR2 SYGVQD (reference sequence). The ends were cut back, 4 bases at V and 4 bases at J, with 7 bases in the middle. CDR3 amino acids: CASSAYITGELFF. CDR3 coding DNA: TGCGCCAGCAGTGCTTACATCACCGGGGAGCTGTTTTTT.

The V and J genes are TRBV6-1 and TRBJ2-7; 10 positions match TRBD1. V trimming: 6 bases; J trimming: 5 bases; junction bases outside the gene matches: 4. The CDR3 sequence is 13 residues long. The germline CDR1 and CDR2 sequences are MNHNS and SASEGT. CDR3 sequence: CASRTGGWNEQYF. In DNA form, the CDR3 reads TGTGCCAGCAGGACAGGGGGCTGGAACGAGCAGTACTTC.

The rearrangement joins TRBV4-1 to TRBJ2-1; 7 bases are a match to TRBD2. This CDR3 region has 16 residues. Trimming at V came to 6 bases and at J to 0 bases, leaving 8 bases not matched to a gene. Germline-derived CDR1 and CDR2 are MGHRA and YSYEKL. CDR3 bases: TGCGCCAGCAGTCTCCGAGGCGGGAGCTCCTACAATGAGCAGTTCTTC. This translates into CASSLRGGSSYNEQFF.